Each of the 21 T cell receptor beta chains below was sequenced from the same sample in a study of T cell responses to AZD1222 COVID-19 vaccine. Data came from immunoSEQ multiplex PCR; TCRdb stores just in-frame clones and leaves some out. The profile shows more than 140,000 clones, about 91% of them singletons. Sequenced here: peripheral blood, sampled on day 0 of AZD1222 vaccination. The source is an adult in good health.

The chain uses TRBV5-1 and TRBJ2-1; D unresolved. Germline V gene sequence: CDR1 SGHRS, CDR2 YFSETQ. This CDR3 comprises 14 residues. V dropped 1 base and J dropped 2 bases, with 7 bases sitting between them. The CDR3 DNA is TGCGCCAGCAGCTTGAATTTCGCCTACAATGAGCAGTTCTTC. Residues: CASSLNFAYNEQFF.

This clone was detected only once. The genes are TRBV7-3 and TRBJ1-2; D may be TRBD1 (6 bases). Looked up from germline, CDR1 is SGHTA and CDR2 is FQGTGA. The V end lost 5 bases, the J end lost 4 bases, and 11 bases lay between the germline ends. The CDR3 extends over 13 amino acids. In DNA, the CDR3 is TGTGCCAGCAGCCTCGGGACAATCTATGGCTACACCTTC. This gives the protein CASSLGTIYGYTF.

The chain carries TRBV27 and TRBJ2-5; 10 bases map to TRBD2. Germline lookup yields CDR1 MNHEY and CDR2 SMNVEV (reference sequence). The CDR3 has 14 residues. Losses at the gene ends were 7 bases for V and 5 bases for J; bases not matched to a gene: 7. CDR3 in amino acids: CASNEREGLETQYF. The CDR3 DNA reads TGTGCCAGCAATGAGCGGGAGGGCCTGGAGACCCAGTACTTC.

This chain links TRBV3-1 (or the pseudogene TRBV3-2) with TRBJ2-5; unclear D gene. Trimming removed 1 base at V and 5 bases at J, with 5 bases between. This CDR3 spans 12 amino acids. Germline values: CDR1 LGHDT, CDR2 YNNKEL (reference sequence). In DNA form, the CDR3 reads TGTGCCAGCAGCCAAGTTGGGGAGACCCAGTACTTC. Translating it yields CASSQVGETQYF.

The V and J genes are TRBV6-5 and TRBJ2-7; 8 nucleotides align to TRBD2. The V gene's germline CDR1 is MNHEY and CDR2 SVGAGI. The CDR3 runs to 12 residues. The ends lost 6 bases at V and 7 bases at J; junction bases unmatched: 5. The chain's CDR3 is CASSSGGREQYF. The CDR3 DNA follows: TGTGCCAGCAGCTCTGGCGGGAGGGAGCAGTACTTC.

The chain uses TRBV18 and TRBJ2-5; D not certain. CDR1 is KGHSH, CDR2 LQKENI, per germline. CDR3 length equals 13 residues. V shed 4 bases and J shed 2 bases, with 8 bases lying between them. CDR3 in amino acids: CASSLSIQETQYF. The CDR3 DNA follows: TGTGCCAGCTCACTCAGCATTCAAGAGACCCAGTACTTC.

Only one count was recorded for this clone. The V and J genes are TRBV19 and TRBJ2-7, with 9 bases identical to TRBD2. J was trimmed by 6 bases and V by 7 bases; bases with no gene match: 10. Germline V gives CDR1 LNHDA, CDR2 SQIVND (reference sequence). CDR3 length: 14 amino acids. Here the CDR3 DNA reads TGTGCCAGTAAGGGAGCGGGAGGCACGGGCGAGCAGTACTTC. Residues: CASKGAGGTGEQYF. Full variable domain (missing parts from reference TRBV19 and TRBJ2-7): DGGITQSPKYLFRKEGQNVTLSCEQNLNHDAMYWYRQDPGQGLRLIYYSQIVNDFQKGDIAEGYSVSREKKESFPLTVTSAQKNPTAFYLCASKGAGGTGEQYFGPGTRLTVT.

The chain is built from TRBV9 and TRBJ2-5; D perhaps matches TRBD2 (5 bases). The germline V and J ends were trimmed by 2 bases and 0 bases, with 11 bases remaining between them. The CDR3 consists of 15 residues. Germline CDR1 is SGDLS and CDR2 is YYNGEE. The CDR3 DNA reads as TGTGCCAGCAGCGTCTTCGGACTGTACCAAGAGACCCAGTACTTC. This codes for CASSVFGLYQETQYF.

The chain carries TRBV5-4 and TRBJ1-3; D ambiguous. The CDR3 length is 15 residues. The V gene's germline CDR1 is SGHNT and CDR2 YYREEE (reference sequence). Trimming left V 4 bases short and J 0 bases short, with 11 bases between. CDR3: CASSGGEFSGNTIYF. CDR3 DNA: TGTGCCAGCAGCGGAGGAGAGTTCTCTGGAAACACCATATATTTT.

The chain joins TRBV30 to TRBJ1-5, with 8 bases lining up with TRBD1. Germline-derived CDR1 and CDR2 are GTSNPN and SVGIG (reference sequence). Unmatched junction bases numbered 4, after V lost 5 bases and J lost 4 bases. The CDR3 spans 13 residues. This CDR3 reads CAWGQGSNQPQHF. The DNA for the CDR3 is TGTGCCTGGGGACAGGGTAGTAATCAGCCCCAGCATTTT.

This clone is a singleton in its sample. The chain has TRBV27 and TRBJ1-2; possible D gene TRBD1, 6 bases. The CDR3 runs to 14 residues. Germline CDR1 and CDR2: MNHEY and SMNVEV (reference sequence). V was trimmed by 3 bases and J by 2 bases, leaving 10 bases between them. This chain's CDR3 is CASSFGGRNYGYTF. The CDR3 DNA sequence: TGTGCCAGCAGTTTCGGGGGGCGGAACTATGGCTACACCTTC.

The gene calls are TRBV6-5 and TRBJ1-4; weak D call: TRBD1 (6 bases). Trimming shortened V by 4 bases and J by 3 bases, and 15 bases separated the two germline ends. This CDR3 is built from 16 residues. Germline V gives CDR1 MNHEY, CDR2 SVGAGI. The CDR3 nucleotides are TGTGCCAGCAGTTCCCGGGGGGGGCGGGCTAATGAAAAACTGTTTTTT. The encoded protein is CASSSRGGRANEKLFF.

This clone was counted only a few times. The CDR3 DNA reads as TGTGCCTGGAGTGGACCCTACGAGCAGTACTTC. Translating gives CAWSGPYEQYF. The rearrangement uses TRBV30 and TRBJ2-7; the D is unclear. The germline V gene has CDR1 GTSNPN and CDR2 SVGIG (reference sequence). Trimming left V 1 base short and J 2 bases short, with 3 bases between. The CDR3 is 11 residues long.

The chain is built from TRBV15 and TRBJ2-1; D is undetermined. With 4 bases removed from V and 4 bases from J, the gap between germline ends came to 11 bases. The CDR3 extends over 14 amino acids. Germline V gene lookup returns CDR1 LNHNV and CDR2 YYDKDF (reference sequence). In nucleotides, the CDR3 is TGTGCCACCAGCATCTTTTTCAGTTACAATGAGCAGTTCTTC. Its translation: CATSIFFSYNEQFF.

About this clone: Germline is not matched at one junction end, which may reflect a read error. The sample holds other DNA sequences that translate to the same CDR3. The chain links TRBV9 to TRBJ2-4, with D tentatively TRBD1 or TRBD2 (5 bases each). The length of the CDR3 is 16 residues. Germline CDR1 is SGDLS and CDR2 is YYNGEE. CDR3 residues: CASSVLGHGTKNIQYF. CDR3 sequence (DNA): TGTGCCAGCAGCGTACTGGGGCATGGGACCAAAAACATTCAGTACTTT.

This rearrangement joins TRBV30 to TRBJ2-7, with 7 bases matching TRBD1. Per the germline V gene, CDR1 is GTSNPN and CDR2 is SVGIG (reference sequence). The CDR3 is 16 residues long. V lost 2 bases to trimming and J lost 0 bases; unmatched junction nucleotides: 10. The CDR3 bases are TGTGCCTGGAGTAGACCGACAGGGCTCCCCTCCTACGAGCAGTACTTC. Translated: CAWSRPTGLPSYEQYF.

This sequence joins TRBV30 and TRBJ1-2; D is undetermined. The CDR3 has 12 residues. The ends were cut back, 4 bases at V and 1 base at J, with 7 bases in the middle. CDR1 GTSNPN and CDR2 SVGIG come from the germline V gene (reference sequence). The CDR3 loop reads CAWTGINYGYTF. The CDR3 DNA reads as TGTGCCTGGACGGGGATTAACTATGGCTACACCTTC.

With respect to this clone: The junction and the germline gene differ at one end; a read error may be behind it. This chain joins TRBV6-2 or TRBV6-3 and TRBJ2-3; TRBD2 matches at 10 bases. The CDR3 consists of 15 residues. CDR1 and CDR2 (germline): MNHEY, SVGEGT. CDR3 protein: CASSFGTSGTDTQYF. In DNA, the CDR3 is TGTGCCAGTAGTTTCGGGACTAGCGGCACAGATACGCAGTATTTT.

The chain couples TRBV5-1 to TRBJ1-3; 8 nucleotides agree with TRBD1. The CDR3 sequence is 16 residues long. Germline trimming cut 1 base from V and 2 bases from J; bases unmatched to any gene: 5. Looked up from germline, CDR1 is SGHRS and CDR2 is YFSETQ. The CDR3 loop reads CASSLWGQDPGNTIYF. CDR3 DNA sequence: TGCGCCAGCAGCTTGTGGGGACAGGACCCTGGAAACACCATATATTTT.

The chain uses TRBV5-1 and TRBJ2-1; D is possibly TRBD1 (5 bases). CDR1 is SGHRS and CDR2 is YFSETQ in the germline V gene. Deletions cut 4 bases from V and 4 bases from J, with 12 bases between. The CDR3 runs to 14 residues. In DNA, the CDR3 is TGCGCCAGCAGCAGAGACAGTCAGTACAATGAGCAGTTCTTC. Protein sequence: CASSRDSQYNEQFF.

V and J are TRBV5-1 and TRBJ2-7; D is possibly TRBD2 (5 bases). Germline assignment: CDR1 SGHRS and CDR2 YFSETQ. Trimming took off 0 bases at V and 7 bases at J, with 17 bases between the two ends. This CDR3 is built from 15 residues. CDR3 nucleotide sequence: TGCGCCAGCAGCTTGGAATCTCCACTAGGATCGGAGCAGTACTTC. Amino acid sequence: CASSLESPLGSEQYF. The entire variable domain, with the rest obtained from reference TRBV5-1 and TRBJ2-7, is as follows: KAGVTQTPRYLIKTRGQQVTLSCSPISGHRSVSWYQQTPGQGLQFLFEYFSETQRNKGNFPGRFSGRQFSNSRSEMNVSTLELGDSALYLCASSLESPLGSEQYFGPGTRLTVT.